This T cell receptor beta chain was recorded in a study of regulatory T cells in long-lasting Graves disease (dated by TCRdb to about 2021). As for the study more broadly: Patients with newly diagnosed Graves' disease had been on antithyroid drugs for under 3 months. This study used TCR sequencing and RNA sequencing of peripheral blood to compare persistent Graves' disease patients against newly diagnosed Graves' disease patients. The study was registered as a clinical trial and conducted in China. A total of around 35 samples were covered by TCR sequencing, comprising about 13 persistent and approximately 20 newly diagnosed Graves' disease patients.

What the work shows at the level of the full study, not this receptor alone: The authors acknowledged the small sample size as a limitation that may reduce accuracy. Lower TCR Shannon entropy and fewer highly expanded clones were observed in persistent Graves' disease patients than in newly diagnosed patients, which suggested clonal expansion. Only the TCR beta chain was sequenced and analyzed. Peripheral blood alone was examined, since thyroid tissue, which constituted the primary lesion, could not be accessed. More public clonotypes were shared among persistent patients (more than 2,500) than among newly diagnosed patients (roughly 1,000).

Many counts were recorded for this clonotype. The clone's antigen remains unknown. No qualities accompany the bases; no much larger clone lies one base away. The library relied on multiplex PCR. Sequencing instrument: Illumina HiSeq 4000. TCR beta libraries were built with iRepertoire HTBI primers and Arm-PCR amplification of CDR3 regions. Before sequencing, the PCR products went through gel purification. The paper's processing steps were these. Gene usage analysis of CDR3 amino acid clonotypes used the 60 to 80 TRBV and around 13 TRBJ segments found across samples. COPE and FqMerger were used to merge filtered high-quality paired reads into contigs. BLAST was used to align contigs to IMGT TRBV, TRBD and TRBJ reference genes, with CDR3 defined following IMGT. Highly expanded clones were defined as clonotypes with a frequency above 0.1%. Shannon entropy served as the measure of repertoire diversity, while the Gini coefficient captured V-J evenness. A clonotype was considered public if more than one individual shared it. TCRdb reran the public reads through fastp at Q25 and MiXCR, keeping productive beta chains. Records with the same CDR3 protein are collapsed into one entry carrying the most frequent genes and DNA. TCRdb assigned the V and J calls; the authors' analysis was not used. The sample table holds approximately 250,000 distinct CDR3 sequences, of which around 20% were seen once. The top ten clonotypes cover around 21% of the sample.

According to the study, the label for this sample's time point signals: newly diagnosed GD, antithyroid drugs for less than 3 months. For both TCR sequencing and RNA sequencing, RNA was extracted from PBMCs using TRIzol. The diagnosis of Graves' disease followed American Thyroid Association guidelines. Recruitment of patients was carried out at an endocrinology department in Xi'an, China. From each patient, 7.5 to 10 milliliters of peripheral blood was collected into an EDTA anticoagulant tube. Ficoll Paque Plus density gradient separation was used to isolate PBMCs, and no additional T cell sorting was done. An Agilent 2100 Bioanalyzer and agarose gel were used to check RNA quality, and a NanoDrop 2000 was used to measure RNA concentration. Source: peripheral blood mononuclear cells (PBMCs), taken at new diagnosis, from a patient treated with antithyroid drugs. This TCR was sampled from a female donor with Graves disease.

The nucleotides are TGCAGTGCTAGCGCGGATAGCTCCTACAATGAGCAGTTCTTC. This sequence encodes CSASADSSYNEQFF. The chain couples TRBV20-1 to TRBJ2-1, with the D gene uncertain. The CDR3 has 14 amino acids, counting the end cysteine and phenylalanine. Only the CDR3 portion is preserved as DNA: 42 bases, with reading frame beginning at the first base. The germline ends are 9 bases apart after V is trimmed by 3 bases and J by 0 bases. The CDR1 and CDR2 encoded by the germline V gene (reference sequence) are DFQATT and SNEGSKA.